These 25 T cell receptor beta chains came from one sample sequenced in a study of T cell repertoires in cytomegalovirus infection. TCRdb fed the reads into MiXCR, producing one record per CDR3 protein. The sample yields hundreds of thousands of distinct CDR3 sequences, about 8.8% seen once. Input material: PBMCs. Receptors were obtained from a human donor in good health (CMV status not recorded). Some clones in this sample may be carry-over from other donors' samples.

In the case of this clonotype: A read error is possible here, since a much larger clone lies one base away. The chain employs TRBV4-1 and TRBJ1-1; D gene ambiguous. The length of the CDR3 is 12 residues. Per germline, CDR1 MGHRA and CDR2 YSYEKL. CDR3 loop: CATSDTGDEAYF. CDR3 in DNA: TGTGCCACCTCCGACACTGGGGATGAAGCTTACTTT.

This clonotype was counted a few times. The CDR3 spells CASSQEGRGLAGTNTGELFF. Here the CDR3 DNA reads TGCGCCAGCAGCCAAGAGGGGAGGGGGCTAGCGGGGACGAACACCGGGGAGCTGTTTTTT. The V and J genes are TRBV4-3 and TRBJ2-2; 9 bases line up with TRBD2. After removal of 0 bases from V and 0 bases from J, the junction contained 11 bases not matched to a gene. The CDR3 runs 20 residues. The V gene's germline CDR1 is LGHNA and CDR2 YSLEER.

This clonotype was seen more than once but under ten times. This chain's CDR3 is CASKGGPSGNTEAFF. CDR3 bases: TGCGCCAGCAAGGGGGGGCCAAGCGGAAACACTGAAGCTTTCTTT. This chain links TRBV5-1 with TRBJ1-1; D may be TRBD1 (6 bases). V was shortened by 6 bases and J by 2 bases, with 17 bases between the two germline ends. The CDR3 runs 15 residues. Germline lookup yields CDR1 SGHRS and CDR2 YFSETQ.

This clonotype showed up many times. V usage is TRBV6-6 and J usage is TRBJ2-7; 7 bases fit TRBD2. CDR1 MNHNY and CDR2 SVGAGI come from the germline V gene (reference sequence). The V and J ends lost 4 bases and 12 bases, in that order; junction bases with no gene match: 9. CDR3 length: 12 residues. CDR3 protein: CASSSRLAGPYF. The CDR3 bases are TGTGCCAGCAGTTCCCGACTAGCAGGTCCGTACTTC.

Ten or more counts support this clonotype. The J gene is TRBJ1-1, the V gene TRBV23-1; D remains unclear. TRBV23-1 is an ORF, and what it does is uncertain. CDR3 length: 17 amino acids. Trimming removed 4 bases from V and 0 bases from J, with 18 bases in between. The CDR3 loop reads CASSLSSREGLNTEAFF. Here the CDR3 DNA reads TGCGCCAGCAGTCTATCCTCCCGGGAGGGCCTGAACACTGAAGCTTTCTTT.

This clonotype came up a few times. V and J are TRBV29-1 and TRBJ2-3, with D maybe TRBD1 (5 bases). This CDR3 is 17 amino acids long. V lost 1 base to trimming and J lost 0 bases, with 17 bases between them. From germline, CDR1 is SQVTM and CDR2 ANQGSEA. CDR3 protein: CSVEVVQDRASTDTQYF. The CDR3 nucleotides are TGCAGCGTTGAAGTAGTCCAAGACAGAGCTAGCACAGATACGCAGTATTTT.

V usage is TRBV20-1 and J usage is TRBJ2-5; 8 nucleotides align to TRBD2. The V and J ends lost 4 bases and 2 bases, in that order; junction bases with no gene match: 6. Germline lookup yields CDR1 DFQATT and CDR2 SNEGSKA (reference sequence). The CDR3 contains 14 residues. The CDR3 protein is CSATLVAGQETQYF. CDR3 bases: TGCAGTGCTACACTGGTAGCGGGGCAAGAGACCCAGTACTTC.

This clonotype was seen at least ten times. For the CDR3, the DNA is TGTGCCAGCAGCTACGACCGTGATGGCTACACCTTC. Translating gives CASSYDRDGYTF. V and J are TRBV5-5 and TRBJ1-2; no firm D call. Germline V gives CDR1 SGHKS, CDR2 YYEKEE (reference sequence). CDR3 length equals 12 residues. V shed 3 bases and J shed 6 bases, with 9 bases lying between them.

The V call is TRBV7-2, the J call TRBJ2-7; tentative D call: TRBD2 (6 bases). V lost 1 base, J lost 1 base, and 8 bases lay in between. The germline V gene encodes CDR1 SGHTA and CDR2 FQGNSA. There are 14 residues in the CDR3. The CDR3 DNA reads as TGTGCCAGCAGCTTAGGAGGGACTTCCTACGAGCAGTACTTC. As protein: CASSLGGTSYEQYF.

This clonotype has ten or more counts. The chain has TRBV28 and TRBJ1-6; D call uncertain. This CDR3 spans 20 amino acids. Trimming shortened V by 6 bases and J by 0 bases, and 24 bases separated the two germline ends. CDR1 is MDHEN and CDR2 is SYDVKM in the germline V gene. CDR3 protein: CASSNLEGVLRSSYNSPLHF. Here the CDR3 DNA reads TGTGCCAGCAGCAACTTAGAAGGAGTTCTGCGGAGCTCCTATAATTCACCCCTCCACTTT.

This clonotype was seen ten or more times. The V and J genes are TRBV7-3 and TRBJ2-1; maybe TRBD2 (5 bases). The CDR3 length is 14 residues. Trimming took 2 bases from V and 8 from J, leaving 13 bases between them. Germline V lookup: CDR1 SGHTA, CDR2 FQGTGA. CDR3 sequence reads: CASSLGGSADEQFF. DNA for the CDR3: TGTGCCAGCAGCTTAGGAGGAAGCGCGGATGAGCAGTTCTTC.

This clonotype was seen many times. The chain couples TRBV6-6 to TRBJ2-3; D is possibly TRBD2 (6 bases). The V end was cut by 2 bases, the J end by 2 bases, with 11 bases between. There are 15 residues in the CDR3. Per germline, CDR1 MNHNY and CDR2 SVGAGI (reference sequence). CDR3 nucleotide sequence: TGTGCCAGCAGTTACGTAGCGGAGCTCACAGATACGCAGTATTTT. It is translated as CASSYVAELTDTQYF.

This clonotype was found many times. V usage is TRBV28 and J usage is TRBJ1-5, with D tentatively TRBD1 (5 bases). Deletions cut 5 bases from V and 0 bases from J, with 20 bases between. The CDR3 extends over 18 amino acids. Germline V gene sequence: CDR1 MDHEN, CDR2 SYDVKM. The CDR3 loop is CASSLKGTHVYSNQPQHF. The DNA for the CDR3 is TGTGCCAGCAGTCTTAAGGGGACCCACGTCTATAGCAATCAGCCCCAGCATTTT.

This clonotype was recorded a few times. The rearrangement links TRBV24-1 to TRBJ1-5; 8 bases match TRBD1. The germline CDR1 and CDR2 sequences are KGHDR and SFDVKD. The CDR3 is made up of 13 amino acids. The J segment lost 7 bases and the V segment lost 10 bases, leaving 8 bases of the junction unmatched. The CDR3 DNA reads as TGTGCCACTACCGGACAGGGTCGACAGCCCCAGCATTTT. This encodes CATTGQGRQPQHF.

This clonotype was counted at least ten times. The chain links TRBV7-2 to TRBJ1-5; D is ambiguous. CDR1 and CDR2 from the germline V gene are SGHTA and FQGNSA. Trimming took off 1 base at V and 1 base at J, with 5 bases between the two ends. The CDR3 contains 14 residues. This CDR3 reads CASSLDLSNQPQHF. The CDR3 DNA is TGTGCCAGCAGCTTAGACTTAAGCAATCAGCCCCAGCATTTT.

This clonotype was found many times. The chain employs TRBV20-1 and TRBJ2-5; D possibly corresponds to TRBD1 (6 bases). This CDR3 is built from 16 residues. From germline, CDR1 is DFQATT and CDR2 SNEGSKA (reference sequence). Trimming pared 6 bases from V and 4 bases from J, leaving 24 bases between. In nucleotides, the CDR3 is TGCAGTGCCCACGGGGCTGGGGGCGTGGTTGGAGAGACCCAGTACTTC. As protein: CSAHGAGGVVGETQYF.

This clonotype showed up many times. The chain links TRBV5-8 to TRBJ1-2; 10 bases fit TRBD1. Losses at the gene ends were 4 bases for V and 3 bases for J; bases not matched to a gene: 6. The CDR3 loop spans 15 amino acids. Germline V gene data show CDR1 as SGHTS and CDR2 as YDEGEE. This CDR3 is CASSTRDRGYYGYTF. The CDR3 DNA follows: TGTGCCAGCAGCACTAGGGACAGGGGCTACTATGGCTACACCTTC.

CDR3 amino acids: CASSFNRGLISNEQFF. As DNA, the CDR3 is TGTGCCAGCAGTTTCAATCGTGGCCTAATTTCCAATGAGCAGTTCTTC. The chain carries TRBV28 and TRBJ2-1, with D uncertain. Trimming stripped 3 bases from V and 6 bases from J, with 18 bases between. Per the germline V gene, CDR1 is MDHEN and CDR2 is SYDVKM. CDR3 length: 16 residues.

This clonotype showed up many times. This sequence joins TRBV20-1 and TRBJ2-7; tentative D call: TRBD2 (7 bases). This CDR3 spans 13 amino acids. V was shortened by 8 bases and J by 2 bases, with 16 bases between the two germline ends. Germline CDR1 reads DFQATT; CDR2 reads SNEGSKA (reference sequence). The CDR3 loop reads CSPSTGTTYEQYF. In DNA, the CDR3 is TGCAGTCCGTCCACAGGGACTACCTACGAGCAGTACTTC.

This clonotype was recorded at least ten times. This rearrangement joins TRBV15 to TRBJ2-3; D is possibly TRBD2 (5 bases). V was pared by 0 bases and J by 6 bases, with 7 bases between. Germline CDR1 LNHNV, CDR2 YYDKDF (reference sequence). The CDR3 extends over 13 amino acids. In DNA, the CDR3 is TGTGCCACCAGCAGAGATCCGGGGGATACGCAGTATTTT. Its protein product is CATSRDPGDTQYF.

In its sample, this clonotype was seen many times. The chain couples TRBV7-2 to TRBJ2-3; no definite D call. CDR1 is SGHTA and CDR2 is FQGNSA in the germline V gene. The V and J ends lost 5 bases and 11 bases respectively, with 14 bases between them. This CDR3 comprises 12 residues. CDR3: CASSKLAGGQYF. In DNA, the CDR3 is TGTGCCAGCAGCAAGCTCGCCGGCGGGCAGTATTTT. Drawing the rest from reference TRBV7-2 and TRBJ2-3, the complete variable domain is GAGVSQSPSNKVTEKGKDVELRCDPISGHTALYWYRQSLGQGLEFLIYFQGNSAPDKSGLPSDRFSAERTGGSVSTLTIQRTQQEDSAVYLCASSKLAGGQYFGPGTRLTVL.

This clonotype has at least ten counts. The chain carries TRBV7-8 and TRBJ2-5, with D possibly matching TRBD1 (5 bases). The V gene's germline CDR1 is SGHVS and CDR2 FQNEAQ. The CDR3 loop spans 14 amino acids. V shed 8 bases and J shed 4 bases, with 17 bases lying between them. CDR3 bases: TGTGCCAGCGGGTCACAGGTTGAAGGAGAGACCCAGTACTTC. It translates to CASGSQVEGETQYF.

This chain links TRBV29-1 with TRBJ1-1, with D unresolved. V lost 4 bases and J lost 5, with 11 bases in between. Germline loops: CDR1 SQVTM, CDR2 ANQGSEA. This CDR3 has 12 amino acids. The CDR3, as DNA: TGCAGCGTTGCCCTATCGGGGACTGAAGCTTTCTTT. It translates to CSVALSGTEAFF.

This clonotype was observed many times. The chain carries TRBV5-1 and TRBJ1-5; D might be TRBD1 (5 bases). CDR1 is SGHRS, CDR2 YFSETQ, per germline. The CDR3 has 14 amino acids. Deletions cut 4 bases from V and 3 bases from J, with 11 bases between. For the CDR3, the DNA is TGCGCCAGCAGCATGGGGGGTGTCAATCAGCCCCAGCATTTT. Translated: CASSMGGVNQPQHF. Complete variable domain (other parts from reference TRBV5-1 and TRBJ1-5): KAGVTQTPRYLIKTRGQQVTLSCSPISGHRSVSWYQQTPGQGLQFLFEYFSETQRNKGNFPGRFSGRQFSNSRSEMNVSTLELGDSALYLCASSMGGVNQPQHFGDGTRLSIL.

About this clonotype itself: Just one base apart from a much larger clone, this may be a read error. The genes are TRBV28 and TRBJ2-5; D uncertain. In germline, CDR1 is MDHEN, CDR2 SYDVKM. There are 10 residues in the CDR3. Between the trimmed V and J ends, which lost 8 bases and 8 bases, there was a span of 9 bases. CDR3 in DNA: TGTGCCAGCCGGTGGGTAACCCAGTACTTC. Translation gives CASRWVTQYF.